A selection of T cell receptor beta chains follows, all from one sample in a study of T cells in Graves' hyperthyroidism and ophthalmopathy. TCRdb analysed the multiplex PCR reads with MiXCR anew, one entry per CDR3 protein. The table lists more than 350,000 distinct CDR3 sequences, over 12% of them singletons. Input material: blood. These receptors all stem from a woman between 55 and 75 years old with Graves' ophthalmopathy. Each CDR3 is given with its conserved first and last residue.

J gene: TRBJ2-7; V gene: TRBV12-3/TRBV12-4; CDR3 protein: CASSSFGRNTGEREKSYEQYF
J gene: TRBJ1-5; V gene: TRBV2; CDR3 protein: CASSELTGGNQPQHF
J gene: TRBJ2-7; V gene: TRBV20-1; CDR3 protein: CSARDSGGMDEQYF
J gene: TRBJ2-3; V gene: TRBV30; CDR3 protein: CAWNRPGGRRDTQYF
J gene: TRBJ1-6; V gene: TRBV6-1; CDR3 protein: CASSPLWSPLHF
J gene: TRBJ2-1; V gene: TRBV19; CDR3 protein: CASSRDRTYNELFF
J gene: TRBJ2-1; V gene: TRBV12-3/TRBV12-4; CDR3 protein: CASSLGGRDGEQFF
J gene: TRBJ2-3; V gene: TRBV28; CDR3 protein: CASSLIPDSTDTQYF
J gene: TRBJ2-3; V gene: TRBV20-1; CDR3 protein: CSASKDTQYF
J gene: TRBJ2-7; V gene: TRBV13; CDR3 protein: CASSSSRTGHYEQYF
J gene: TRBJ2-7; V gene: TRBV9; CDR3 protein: CASSPRAESSSYEQYF
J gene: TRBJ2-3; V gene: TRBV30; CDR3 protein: CAWNLAGGTDTQYF
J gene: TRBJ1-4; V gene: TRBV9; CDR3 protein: CASSATGTNEKLFF
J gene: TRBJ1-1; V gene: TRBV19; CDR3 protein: CASTSRYGFGTEAFF
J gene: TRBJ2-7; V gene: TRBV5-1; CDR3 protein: CASSPGLAGGRSDYEQYF
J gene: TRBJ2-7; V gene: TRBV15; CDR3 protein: CATSRDRGGRSYEQYF
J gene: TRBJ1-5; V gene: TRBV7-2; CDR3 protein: CASSPLLQYQPQHF
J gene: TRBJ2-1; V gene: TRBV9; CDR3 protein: CASSPGGMEQFF
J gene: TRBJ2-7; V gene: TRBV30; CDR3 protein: CAMGGNGYEQYF
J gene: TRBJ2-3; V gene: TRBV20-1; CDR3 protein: CSARDLGATDTQYF
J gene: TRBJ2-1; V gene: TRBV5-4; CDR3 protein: CASRAVGMNEQFF
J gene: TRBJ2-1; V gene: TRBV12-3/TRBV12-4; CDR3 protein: CASSYRGYYNEQFF
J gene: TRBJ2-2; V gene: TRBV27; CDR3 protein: CASSSAPGGLAGVGTGELFF
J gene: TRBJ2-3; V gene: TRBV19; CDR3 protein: CATSHAPQGTDTQYF
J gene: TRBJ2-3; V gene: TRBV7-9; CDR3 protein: CASSELAVTDTQYF
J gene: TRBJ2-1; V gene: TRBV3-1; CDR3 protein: CASSPLGVRDNEQFF
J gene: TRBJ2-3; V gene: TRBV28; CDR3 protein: CASSFYSGRGDTQYF